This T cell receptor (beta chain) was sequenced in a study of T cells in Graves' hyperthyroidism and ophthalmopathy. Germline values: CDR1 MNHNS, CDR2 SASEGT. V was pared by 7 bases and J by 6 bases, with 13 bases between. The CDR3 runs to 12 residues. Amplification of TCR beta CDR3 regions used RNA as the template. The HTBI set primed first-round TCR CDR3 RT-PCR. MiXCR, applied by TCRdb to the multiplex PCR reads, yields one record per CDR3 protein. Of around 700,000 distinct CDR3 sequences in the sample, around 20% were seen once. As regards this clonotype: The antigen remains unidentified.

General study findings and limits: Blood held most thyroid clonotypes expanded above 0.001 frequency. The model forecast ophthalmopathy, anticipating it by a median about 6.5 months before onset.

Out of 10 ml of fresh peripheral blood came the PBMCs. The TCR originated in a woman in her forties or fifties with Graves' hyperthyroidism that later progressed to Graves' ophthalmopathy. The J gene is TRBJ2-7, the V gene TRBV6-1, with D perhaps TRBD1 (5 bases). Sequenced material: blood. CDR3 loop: CASTDRGGEQYF. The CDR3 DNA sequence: TGTGCCAGCACGGATAGGGGTGGCGAGCAGTACTTC.